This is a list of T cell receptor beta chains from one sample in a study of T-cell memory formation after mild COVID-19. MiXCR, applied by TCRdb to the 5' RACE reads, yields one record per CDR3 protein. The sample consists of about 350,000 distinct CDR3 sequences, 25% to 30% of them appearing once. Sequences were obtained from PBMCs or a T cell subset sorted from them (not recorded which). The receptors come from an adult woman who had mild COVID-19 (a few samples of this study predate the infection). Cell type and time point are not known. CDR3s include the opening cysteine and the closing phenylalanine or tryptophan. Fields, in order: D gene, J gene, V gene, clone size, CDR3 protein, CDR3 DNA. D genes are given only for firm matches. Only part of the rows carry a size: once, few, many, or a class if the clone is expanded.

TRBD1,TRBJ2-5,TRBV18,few,CASSPSTGGPKGTQYF,TGTGCCAGCTCACCCTCGACAGGGGGTCCGAAAGGGACCCAGTACTTC
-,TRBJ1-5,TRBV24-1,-,CATSRGGFNQPQHF,TGTGCCACCAGCCGAGGGGGGTTTAATCAGCCCCAGCATTTT
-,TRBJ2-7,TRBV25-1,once,CASSESPGSTYEQYF,TGTGCCAGCAGTGAATCCCCAGGGAGCACCTACGAGCAGTACTTC
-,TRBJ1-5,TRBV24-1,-,CATSDRGPANQPQHF,TGTGCCACCAGTGACCGAGGACCTGCCAATCAGCCCCAGCATTTT
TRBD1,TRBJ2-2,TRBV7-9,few,CASSPLFDRANTGELFF,TGTGCCAGCAGCCCCCTATTCGACAGGGCGAACACCGGGGAGCTGTTTTTT
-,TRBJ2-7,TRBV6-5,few,CASSYRLGEQYF,TGTGCCAGCAGTTATCGTTTGGGGGAGCAGTACTTC
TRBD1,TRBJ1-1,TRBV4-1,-,CASSPQGVSTEAFF,TGCGCCAGCAGCCCACAGGGGGTCAGCACTGAAGCTTTCTTT
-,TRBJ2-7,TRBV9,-,CASSVTAGEGEQYF,TGTGCCAGCAGCGTAACCGCCGGGGAAGGCGAGCAGTACTTC
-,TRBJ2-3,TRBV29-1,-,CSVGIGLPVEQYF,TGCAGCGTTGGGATCGGCTTACCAGTTGAGCAGTATTTT
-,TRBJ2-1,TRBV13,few,CASSIGQGGLSSYNEQFF,TGTGCCAGCAGCATTGGGCAGGGGGGACTGAGCTCCTACAATGAGCAGTTCTTC
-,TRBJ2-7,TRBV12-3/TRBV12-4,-,CASRASESPVYEQYF,TGTGCCAGCAGGGCAAGCGAGTCCCCTGTCTACGAGCAGTACTTC
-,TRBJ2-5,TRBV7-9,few,CASSLARGGETQYF,TGTGCCAGCAGCTTAGCCAGGGGTGGCGAGACCCAGTACTTC
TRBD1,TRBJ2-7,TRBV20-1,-,CSAVPGQGPSEQYF,TGCAGTGCCGTCCCGGGACAGGGCCCCTCGGAGCAGTACTTC
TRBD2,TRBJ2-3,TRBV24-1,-,CATSDLAGLAGADTQYF,TGTGCCACCAGTGATCTAGCGGGGCTAGCGGGGGCAGATACGCAGTATTTT
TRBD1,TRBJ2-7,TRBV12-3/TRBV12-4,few,CASSQNRDRGLGGNEQYF,TGTGCCAGCAGTCAAAACCGGGACAGGGGCCTCGGAGGGAACGAGCAGTACTTC
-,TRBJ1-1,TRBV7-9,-,CASSIGTPEAFF,TGTGCCAGCAGCATCGGGACCCCTGAAGCTTTCTTT
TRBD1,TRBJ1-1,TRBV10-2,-,CASRPGQGFAEAFF,TGCGCCAGCAGACCGGGACAGGGGTTCGCTGAAGCTTTCTTT
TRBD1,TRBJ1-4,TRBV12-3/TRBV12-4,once,CASSSKGAISNEKLFF,TGTGCCAGCAGTTCAAAGGGGGCTATTTCTAATGAAAAACTGTTTTTT
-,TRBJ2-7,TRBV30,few,CAWKGPFYEQYF,TGTGCCTGGAAGGGCCCATTCTACGAGCAGTACTTC
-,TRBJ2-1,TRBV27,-,CASSPRQSLELGEQFF,TGTGCCAGCAGTCCACGACAGTCTCTTGAGCTAGGGGAGCAGTTCTTC
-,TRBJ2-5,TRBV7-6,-,CASKGLRETQYF,TGTGCCAGCAAAGGCTTAAGGGAGACCCAGTACTTC
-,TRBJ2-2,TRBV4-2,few,CASSQEPGIGAGELFF,TGTGCCAGCAGCCAAGAACCAGGGATAGGGGCCGGGGAGCTGTTTTTT
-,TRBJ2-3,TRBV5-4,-,CASSLAREDTQYF,TGTGCCAGCAGCTTGGCCCGCGAAGATACGCAGTATTTT
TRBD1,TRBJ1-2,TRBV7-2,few,CASSPRTGEHYGYTF,TGTGCCAGCAGCCCCCGGACAGGGGAGCACTATGGCTACACCTTC
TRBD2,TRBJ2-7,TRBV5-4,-,CASSLNSGSGEQYF,TGTGCCAGCAGCTTAAATAGCGGGAGCGGCGAGCAGTACTTC
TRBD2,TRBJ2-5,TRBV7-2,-,CASSRSGSRETQYF,TGTGCCAGCAGCCGAAGCGGGAGTCGGGAGACCCAGTACTTC
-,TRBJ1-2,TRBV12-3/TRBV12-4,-,CASSMDTYGYTF,TGTGCCAGCAGCATGGACACCTATGGCTACACCTTC
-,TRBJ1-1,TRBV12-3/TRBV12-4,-,CASSHQGTTSTEAFF,TGTGCCAGCAGTCATCAAGGAACTACGAGCACTGAAGCTTTCTTT
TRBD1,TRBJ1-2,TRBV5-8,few,CASSLDRGIYGYTF,TGTGCCAGCAGCCTGGACAGGGGAATCTATGGCTACACCTTC
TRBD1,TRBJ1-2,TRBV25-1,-,CASSDWDREASNYGYTF,TGTGCCAGCAGTGATTGGGACAGGGAGGCTTCGAACTATGGCTACACCTTC
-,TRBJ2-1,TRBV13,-,CASSLPGPNPYNEQFF,TGTGCCAGCAGCTTACCGGGGCCCAATCCCTACAATGAGCAGTTCTTC
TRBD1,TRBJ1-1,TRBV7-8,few,CASSPGGQANTEAFF,TGTGCCAGCAGCCCAGGGGGACAGGCCAACACTGAAGCTTTCTTT
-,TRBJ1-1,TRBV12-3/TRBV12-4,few,CASSEQGFEAFF,TGTGCCAGCAGTGAACAGGGTTTTGAAGCTTTCTTT
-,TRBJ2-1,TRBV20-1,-,CSVPARTNTFF,TGCAGTGTGCCCGCCAGAACTAACACCTTCTTC
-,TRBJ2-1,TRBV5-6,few,CASSQYTSQGYNEQFF,TGTGCCAGCAGCCAATACACATCTCAGGGTTACAATGAGCAGTTCTTC
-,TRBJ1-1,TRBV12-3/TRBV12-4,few,CASRPDGRTAEAFF,TGTGCCAGCAGACCCGACGGGAGGACGGCTGAAGCTTTCTTT
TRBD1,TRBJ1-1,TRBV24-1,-,CATSAPGQGDGTFF,TGTGCCACCAGTGCCCCGGGACAGGGCGACGGAACTTTCTTT
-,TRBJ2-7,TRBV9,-,CASSEIAGRANEQYF,TGTGCCAGCAGCGAAATAGCCGGGAGAGCAAACGAGCAGTACTTC
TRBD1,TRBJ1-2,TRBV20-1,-,CSARVTGVSYGYTF,TGCAGTGCTAGAGTGACAGGGGTTAGCTATGGCTACACCTTC
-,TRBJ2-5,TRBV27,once,CASSFLGSSYEETQYF,TGTGCCAGCAGTTTTCTGGGCAGTTCATACGAAGAGACCCAGTACTTC